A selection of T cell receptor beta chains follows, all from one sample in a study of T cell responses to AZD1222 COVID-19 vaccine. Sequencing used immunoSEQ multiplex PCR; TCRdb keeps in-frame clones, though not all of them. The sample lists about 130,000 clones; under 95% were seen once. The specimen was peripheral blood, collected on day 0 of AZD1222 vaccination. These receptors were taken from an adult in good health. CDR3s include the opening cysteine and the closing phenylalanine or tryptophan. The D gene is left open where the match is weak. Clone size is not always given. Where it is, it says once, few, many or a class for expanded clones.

CDR3 protein: CASSLGGWSGPNSPLHF; CDR3 DNA: TGTGCCAGCAGCTTAGGCGGGTGGTCAGGGCCTAATTCACCCCTCCACTTT; clone size: .; J gene: TRBJ1-6; V gene: TRBV13; D gene: .
CDR3 protein: CASSTPVGNQPQHF; CDR3 DNA: TGTGCCAGCAGCACTCCCGTCGGCAATCAGCCCCAGCATTTT; clone size: .; J gene: TRBJ1-5; V gene: TRBV6-6; D gene: .
CDR3 protein: CASTTLEGLTNEKLFF; CDR3 DNA: TGCGCCAGCACCACGCTGGAGGGGCTGACTAATGAAAAACTGTTTTTT; clone size: .; J gene: TRBJ1-4; V gene: TRBV4-1; D gene: .
CDR3 protein: CASEPDISGTGELFF; CDR3 DNA: TGCGCCAGCGAACCCGACATATCAGGCACCGGGGAGCTGTTTTTT; clone size: .; J gene: TRBJ2-2; V gene: TRBV5-1; D gene: .
CDR3 protein: CASSYRTGSPYEQYF; CDR3 DNA: TGTGCCAGCAGCTACCGGACAGGGAGCCCCTACGAGCAGTACTTC; clone size: .; J gene: TRBJ2-7; V gene: TRBV7-2; D gene: TRBD1
CDR3 protein: CASSGSTDTQYF; CDR3 DNA: TGTGCCAGTAGCGGTAGCACAGATACGCAGTATTTT; clone size: .; J gene: TRBJ2-3; V gene: TRBV7-3; D gene: .
CDR3 protein: CATSSRVGTLQETQYF; CDR3 DNA: TGTGCCACCAGCTCCCGAGTCGGGACACTACAAGAGACCCAGTACTTC; clone size: .; J gene: TRBJ2-5; V gene: TRBV15; D gene: .
CDR3 protein: CASSGGSQETQYF; CDR3 DNA: TGCGCCAGCAGTGGTGGCAGCCAAGAGACCCAGTACTTC; clone size: .; J gene: TRBJ2-5; V gene: TRBV10-1; D gene: .
CDR3 protein: CASSYSVHGYTF; CDR3 DNA: TGTGCCAGCAGCTACTCCGTTCATGGCTACACCTTC; clone size: once; J gene: TRBJ1-2; V gene: TRBV3-1/TRBV3-2; D gene: .
CDR3 protein: CASNLLAGGLDTQYF; CDR3 DNA: TGTGCCAGCAACCTACTAGCGGGGGGGCTGGATACGCAGTATTTT; clone size: .; J gene: TRBJ2-3; V gene: TRBV2; D gene: TRBD2
CDR3 protein: CASSPGLAGGGNTQYF; CDR3 DNA: TGTGCCAGCAGCCCGGGACTAGCGGGTGGGGGGAATACGCAGTATTTT; clone size: .; J gene: TRBJ2-3; V gene: TRBV5-6; D gene: TRBD2
CDR3 protein: CASSARLAESTDTQYF; CDR3 DNA: TGTGCCAGCAGCGCGCGACTAGCTGAAAGCACAGATACGCAGTATTTT; clone size: .; J gene: TRBJ2-3; V gene: TRBV4-2; D gene: TRBD2
CDR3 protein: CASSRGTDYGYTF; CDR3 DNA: TGTGCCAGCAGCCGAGGGACGGACTATGGCTACACCTTC; clone size: .; J gene: TRBJ1-2; V gene: TRBV12-3/TRBV12-4; D gene: .
CDR3 protein: CASSLGSFEDTQYF; CDR3 DNA: TGCGCCAGCAGCTTGGGCTCCTTCGAGGATACGCAGTATTTT; clone size: once; J gene: TRBJ2-3; V gene: TRBV5-1; D gene: .
CDR3 protein: CAWSVPRTGASYEQYF; CDR3 DNA: TGTGCCTGGAGTGTACCAAGGACAGGGGCTTCCTACGAGCAGTACTTC; clone size: .; J gene: TRBJ2-7; V gene: TRBV30; D gene: TRBD1
CDR3 protein: CAISPGEGLNTEAFF; CDR3 DNA: TGTGCCATCAGCCCAGGGGAGGGGCTAAACACTGAAGCTTTCTTT; clone size: .; J gene: TRBJ1-1; V gene: TRBV10-3; D gene: .
CDR3 protein: CASSRPSGGQKETQYF; CDR3 DNA: TGCGCCAGCAGCCGCCCTAGCGGGGGGCAAAAAGAGACCCAGTACTTC; clone size: .; J gene: TRBJ2-5; V gene: TRBV4-1; D gene: TRBD2
CDR3 protein: CAWSVEGNQPQHF; CDR3 DNA: TGTGCCTGGAGTGTTGAGGGGAATCAGCCCCAGCATTTT; clone size: .; J gene: TRBJ1-5; V gene: TRBV30; D gene: .
CDR3 protein: CASSPGRYTDTQYF; CDR3 DNA: TGTGCCAGCAGCCCGGGCCGATACACAGATACGCAGTATTTT; clone size: .; J gene: TRBJ2-3; V gene: TRBV7-2; D gene: .
CDR3 protein: CASTPSGLSGYTF; CDR3 DNA: TGTGCCAGCACCCCAAGCGGGCTCTCTGGCTACACCTTC; clone size: few; J gene: TRBJ1-2; V gene: TRBV12-3/TRBV12-4; D gene: .
CDR3 protein: CASRYDSSSNQPQHF; CDR3 DNA: TGTGCCAGCAGATACGACAGTTCGAGCAATCAGCCCCAGCATTTT; clone size: .; J gene: TRBJ1-5; V gene: TRBV2; D gene: .
CDR3 protein: CSVEDVGLVTDTQYF; CDR3 DNA: TGCAGCGTTGAAGATGTGGGACTAGTGACAGATACGCAGTATTTT; clone size: .; J gene: TRBJ2-3; V gene: TRBV29-1; D gene: TRBD2
CDR3 protein: CASSTSPRTEAFF; CDR3 DNA: TGTGCCAGCAGTACATCCCCGCGGACTGAAGCTTTCTTT; clone size: .; J gene: TRBJ1-1; V gene: TRBV7-9; D gene: .
CDR3 protein: CASSVTRANEKLFF; CDR3 DNA: TGTGCCAGCTCCGTGACCCGAGCTAATGAAAAACTGTTTTTT; clone size: .; J gene: TRBJ1-4; V gene: TRBV7-2; D gene: .
CDR3 protein: CASSGGQGATGELFF; CDR3 DNA: TGTGCCAGCAGCGGGGGACAGGGGGCTACCGGGGAGCTGTTTTTT; clone size: .; J gene: TRBJ2-2; V gene: TRBV9; D gene: TRBD1
CDR3 protein: CASSLPRMKNTGELFF; CDR3 DNA: TGTGCCAGCAGCTTACCCAGAATGAAGAACACCGGGGAGCTGTTTTTT; clone size: .; J gene: TRBJ2-2; V gene: TRBV5-6; D gene: .
CDR3 protein: CASSPRSSGGETQYF; CDR3 DNA: TGCGCCAGCAGCCCCCGGTCTAGCGGGGGAGAGACCCAGTACTTC; clone size: .; J gene: TRBJ2-5; V gene: TRBV5-1; D gene: TRBD2
CDR3 protein: CASSFMGRSNQPQHF; CDR3 DNA: TGTGCCAGCAGCTTTATGGGACGGAGCAATCAGCCCCAGCATTTT; clone size: .; J gene: TRBJ1-5; V gene: TRBV7-8; D gene: .
CDR3 protein: CASSYRADQPQHF; CDR3 DNA: TGTGCCAGCAGTTATAGAGCCGACCAGCCCCAGCATTTT; clone size: .; J gene: TRBJ1-5; V gene: TRBV6-2/TRBV6-3; D gene: .